This T cell receptor beta chain was sequenced for a study of PD-1 blockade in classical Hodgkin lymphoma. Time point described: cycle 4 day 1 (C4D1), after about 6 weeks of nivolumab. All the patients suffered relapse after autologous stem cell transplantation, and brentuximab vedotin exposure differed. Patients reached a best response of complete response, partial response or progressive disease. Assay used: immunoSEQ multiplex PCR; TCRdb lists only in-frame clones, some missing. The data contain under 9,500 clones, 80% to 90% of them singletons. The V and J ends lost 3 bases and 0 bases respectively, with 17 bases between them. Germline V gene lookup returns CDR1 SGHRS and CDR2 YFSETQ. CDR3 length equals 17 residues. Study-wide findings and caveats: Diminished baseline TCR diversity has been reported in newly diagnosed patients relative to healthy donors. Exclusion was applied to patients who started nivolumab under 1 year after ASCT. Whereas CD4+ TCR diversity had risen significantly by C4D1, CD8+ TCR diversity had not.

As for this clone: What it recognizes is unknown.

J is TRBJ2-3 and V is TRBV5-1, with D perhaps being TRBD1 or TRBD2 (5 bases each). This receptor was identified in a human donor with classical Hodgkin lymphoma. The starting material was peripheral blood mononuclear cells (PBMCs), obtained before the fourth cycle of nivolumab. The DNA of the CDR3 is TGCGCCAGCAGCTCCGCCGGCCGGGGCCTAAGCACAGATACGCAGTATTTT. It translates to CASSSAGRGLSTDTQYF.